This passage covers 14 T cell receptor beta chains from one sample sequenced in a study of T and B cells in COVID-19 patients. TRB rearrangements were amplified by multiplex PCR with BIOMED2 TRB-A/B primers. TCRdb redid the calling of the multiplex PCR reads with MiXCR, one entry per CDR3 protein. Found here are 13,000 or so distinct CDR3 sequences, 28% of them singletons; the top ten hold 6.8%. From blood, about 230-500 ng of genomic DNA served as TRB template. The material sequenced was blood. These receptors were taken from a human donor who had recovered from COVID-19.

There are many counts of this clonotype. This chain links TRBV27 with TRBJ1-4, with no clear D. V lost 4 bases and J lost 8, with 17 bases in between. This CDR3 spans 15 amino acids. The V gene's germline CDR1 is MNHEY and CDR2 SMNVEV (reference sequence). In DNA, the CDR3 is TGTGCCAGCAGTTCCATGACACTTGGTGGGGAAAAACTGTTTTTT. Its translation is CASSSMTLGGEKLFF.

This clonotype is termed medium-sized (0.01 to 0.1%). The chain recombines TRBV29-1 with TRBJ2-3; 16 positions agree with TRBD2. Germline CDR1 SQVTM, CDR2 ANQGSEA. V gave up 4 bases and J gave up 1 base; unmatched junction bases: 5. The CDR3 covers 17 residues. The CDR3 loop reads CSVGGTSGGEGTDTQYF. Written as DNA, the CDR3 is TGCAGCGTTGGGGGGACTAGCGGGGGGGAGGGCACAGATACGCAGTATTTT.

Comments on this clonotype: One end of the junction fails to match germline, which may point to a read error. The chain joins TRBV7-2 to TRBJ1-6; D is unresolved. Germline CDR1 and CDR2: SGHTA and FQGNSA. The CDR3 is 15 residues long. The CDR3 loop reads CASSSRLRGNSPFHF. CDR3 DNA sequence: TGTGCCAGCAGCTCCCGGCTCCGGGGTAATTCACCCTTCCACTTT.

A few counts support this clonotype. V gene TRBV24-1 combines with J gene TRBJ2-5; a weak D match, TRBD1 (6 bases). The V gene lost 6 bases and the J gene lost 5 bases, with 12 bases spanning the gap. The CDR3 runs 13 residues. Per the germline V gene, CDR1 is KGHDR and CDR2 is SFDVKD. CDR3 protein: CATSWGQRETQYF. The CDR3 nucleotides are TGTGCCACCAGTTGGGGGCAACGGGAGACCCAGTACTTC.

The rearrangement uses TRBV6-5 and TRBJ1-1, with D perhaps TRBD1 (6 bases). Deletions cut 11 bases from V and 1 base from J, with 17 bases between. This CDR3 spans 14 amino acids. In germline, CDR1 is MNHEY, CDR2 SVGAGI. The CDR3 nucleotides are TGTGCCGCCCTTAGGGGGGGGGGGAACACTGAAGCTTTCTTT. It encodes CAALRGGGNTEAFF.

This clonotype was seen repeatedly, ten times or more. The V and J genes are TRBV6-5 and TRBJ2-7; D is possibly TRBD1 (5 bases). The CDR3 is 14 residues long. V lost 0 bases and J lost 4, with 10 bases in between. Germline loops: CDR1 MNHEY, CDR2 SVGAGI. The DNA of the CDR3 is TGTGCCAGCAGTTACTCGGCAGGGTATTACGAGCAGTACTTC. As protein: CASSYSAGYYEQYF.

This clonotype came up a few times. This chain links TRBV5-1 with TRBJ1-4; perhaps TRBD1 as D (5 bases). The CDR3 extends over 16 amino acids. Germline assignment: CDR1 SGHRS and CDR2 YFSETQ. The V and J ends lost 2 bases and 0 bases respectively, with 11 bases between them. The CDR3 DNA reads TGCGCCAGCAGCTTCCGACAGATTGCAACTAATGAAAAACTGTTTTTT. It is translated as CASSFRQIATNEKLFF.

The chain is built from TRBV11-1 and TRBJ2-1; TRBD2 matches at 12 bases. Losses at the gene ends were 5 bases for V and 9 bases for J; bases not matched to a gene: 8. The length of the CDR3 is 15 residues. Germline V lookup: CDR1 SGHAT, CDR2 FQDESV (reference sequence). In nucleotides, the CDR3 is TGTGCCAGCAGCCCACCGGGACTAGCGGGTGCTGAGCAGTTCTTC. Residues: CASSPPGLAGAEQFF.

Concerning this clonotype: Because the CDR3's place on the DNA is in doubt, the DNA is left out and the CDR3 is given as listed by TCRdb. The CDR3 region is CISVPAAGQGLLGEETQYF. This chain links TRBV7-5 with TRBJ2-5; TRBD1 reflects the table's D call only, with no check against the DNA. TRBV7-5 corresponds to a pseudogene. The CDR3 extends over 19 residues, inclusive of both ends.

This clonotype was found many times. This CDR3 reads CASSFATEKNYEQYF. The CDR3 bases are TGTGCCAGCAGCTTCGCGACGGAGAAGAACTACGAGCAGTACTTC. V is TRBV5-6 and J is TRBJ2-7; no clear D. Trimming shortened V by 2 bases and J by 3 bases, and 15 bases separated the two germline ends. Germline assignment: CDR1 SGHDT and CDR2 YYEEEE. The CDR3 spans 15 residues.

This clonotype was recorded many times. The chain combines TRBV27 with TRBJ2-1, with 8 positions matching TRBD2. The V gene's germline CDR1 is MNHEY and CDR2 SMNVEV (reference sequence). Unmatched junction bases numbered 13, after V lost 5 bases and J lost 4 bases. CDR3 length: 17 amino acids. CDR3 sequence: CASSTLFRSGGYNEQFF. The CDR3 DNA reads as TGTGCCAGCAGTACGCTTTTTCGGAGCGGGGGATACAATGAGCAGTTCTTC.

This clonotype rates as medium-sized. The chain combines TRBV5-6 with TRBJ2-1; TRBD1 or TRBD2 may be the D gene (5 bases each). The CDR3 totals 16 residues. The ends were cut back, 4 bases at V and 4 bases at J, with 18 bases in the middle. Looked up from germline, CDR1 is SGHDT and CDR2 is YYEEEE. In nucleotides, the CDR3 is TGTGCCAGCAGCCCGGCCTTGGGTGGGGGTTACAATGAGCAGTTCTTC. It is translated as CASSPALGGGYNEQFF.

The CDR3 spells CASTQEREGYNEQFF. As DNA, the CDR3 is TGTGCCAGCACCCAAGAGCGGGAGGGGTACAATGAGCAGTTCTTC. The chain is built from TRBV5-4 and TRBJ2-1; the match to TRBD2 covers 10 bases. CDR1 is SGHNT and CDR2 is YYREEE in the germline V gene (reference sequence). This CDR3 is built from 15 residues. V shed 6 bases, J shed 4 bases, and the junction held 7 bases outside the gene matches.

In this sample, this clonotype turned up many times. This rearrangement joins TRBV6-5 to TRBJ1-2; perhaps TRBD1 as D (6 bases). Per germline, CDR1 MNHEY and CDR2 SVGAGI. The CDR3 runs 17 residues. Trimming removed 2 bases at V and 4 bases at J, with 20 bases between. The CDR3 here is CASSYVAGVRSGYGYTF. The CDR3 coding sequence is TGTGCCAGCAGTTACGTCGCAGGGGTTCGTTCTGGCTATGGCTACACCTTC.